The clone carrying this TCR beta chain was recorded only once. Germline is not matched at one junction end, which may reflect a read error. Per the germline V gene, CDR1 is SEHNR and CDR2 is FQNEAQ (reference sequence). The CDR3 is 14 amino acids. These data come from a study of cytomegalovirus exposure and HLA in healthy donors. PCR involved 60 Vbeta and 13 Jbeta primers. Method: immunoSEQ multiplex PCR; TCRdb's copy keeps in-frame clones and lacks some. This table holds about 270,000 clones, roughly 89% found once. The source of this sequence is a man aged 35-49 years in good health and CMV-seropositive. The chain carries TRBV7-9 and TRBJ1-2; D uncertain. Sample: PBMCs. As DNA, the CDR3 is TGTTCCAGCAGCTCGTACGACGGAGGCGATGGCTACACCTTC. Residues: CSSSSYDGGDGYTF. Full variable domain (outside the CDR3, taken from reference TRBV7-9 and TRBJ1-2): DTGVSQNPRHKITKRGQNVTFRCDPISEHNRLYWYRQTLGQGPEFLTYFQNEAQLEKSRLLSDRFSAERPKGSFSTLEIQRTEQGDSAMYLCSSSSYDGGDGYTFGSGTRLTVV.